The 25 T cell receptor beta chains given below trace back to one sample, sequenced in a study of T-cell reconstitution after alpha-beta-depleted transplantation in children. The TCRbeta library incorporated unique molecular identifiers. TCRdb ran MiXCR on the PCR reads and lists one entry per CDR3 protein. The table has about 610,000 distinct CDR3 sequences, more than 9% seen once. The sample here was PBMCs from the stem cell graft donor, taken from the stem cell graft. The source of these receptors is a human donor who donated a stem cell graft to a child with acute myeloid leukemia.

This chain links TRBV4-3 with TRBJ1-5; tentatively, D is TRBD1 (5 bases). The length of the CDR3 is 15 residues. Trimming shortened V by 0 bases and J by 0 bases, and 6 bases separated the two germline ends. Looked up from germline, CDR1 is LGHNA and CDR2 is YSLEER. CDR3 nucleotide sequence: TGCGCCAGCAGCCAAGAGGGGGGTAGCAATCAGCCCCAGCATTTT. Residues: CASSQEGGSNQPQHF.

This clonotype was counted at least ten times. The chain recombines TRBV12-5 with TRBJ2-1, with D perhaps matching TRBD1 or TRBD2 (5 bases each). Trimming removed 1 base at V and 5 bases at J, with 9 bases between. The CDR3 extends over 14 amino acids. Germline V gene sequence: CDR1 LGHNT, CDR2 FRNRAP. Here the CDR3 reads CASGLAGADNEQFF. In DNA form, the CDR3 reads TGTGCTAGTGGTTTGGCCGGGGCCGACAATGAGCAGTTCTTC.

This clonotype was seen a few times. This chain links TRBV6-5 with TRBJ1-2; maybe TRBD1 (5 bases). The germline gives CDR1 MNHEY, CDR2 SVGAGI. Deletions cut 2 bases from V and 0 bases from J, with 10 bases between. The CDR3 consists of 15 residues. The CDR3 bases are TGTGCCAGCAGTTACGGTTTAGGGGCTAACTATGGCTACACCTTC. Translated: CASSYGLGANYGYTF.

In its sample, this clonotype was seen many times. The V gene is TRBV6-4, the J gene TRBJ2-3, with unresolved D. The germline V and J ends were trimmed by 2 bases and 0 bases, with 9 bases remaining between them. Looked up from germline, CDR1 is MRHNA and CDR2 is SNTAGT. This CDR3 is 15 amino acids long. CDR3 sequence (DNA): TGTGCCAGCAGTGACGACCTTTCTAGCACAGATACGCAGTATTTT. Amino acids: CASSDDLSSTDTQYF.

The V call is TRBV6-6, the J call TRBJ2-7; 7 nucleotides align to TRBD2. The CDR3 runs to 13 residues. V was clipped by 8 bases and J by 2 bases; unmatched bases: 6. Germline V gene sequence: CDR1 MNHNY, CDR2 SVGAGI (reference sequence). DNA for the CDR3: TGTGCCAGCGTGGGGCTAGCGGCCTACGAGCAGTACTTC. This sequence encodes CASVGLAAYEQYF.

The sample holds many counts of this clonotype. The rearrangement joins TRBV28 to TRBJ2-3; D is uncertain. Germline V gene sequence: CDR1 MDHEN, CDR2 SYDVKM. The CDR3 covers 11 residues. Trimming removed 8 bases from V and 6 bases from J, with 9 bases in between. CDR3 in amino acids: CASLLTDTQYF. DNA of the CDR3: TGTGCCAGCCTACTAACCGATACGCAGTATTTT.

The CDR3 bases are TGTGCCAGCAGCCCTGGCAGGGTGGGGACCCAGTACTTC. It yields the protein CASSPGRVGTQYF. The rearrangement links TRBV5-5 to TRBJ2-5; D is possibly TRBD1 (5 bases). This CDR3 comprises 13 residues. The germline gives CDR1 SGHKS, CDR2 YYEKEE (reference sequence). The V end was cut by 4 bases, the J end by 7 bases, with 14 bases between.

This clonotype was counted at least ten times. This chain links TRBV30 with TRBJ1-3; unclear D gene. Deletions cut 1 base from V and 7 bases from J, with 5 bases between. Germline V gene data show CDR1 as GTSNPN and CDR2 as SVGIG (reference sequence). The CDR3 runs to 11 residues. The CDR3 coding sequence is TGTGCCTGGAGTGGTGGGAACACCATATATTTT. This gives the protein CAWSGGNTIYF.

This clonotype turned up a few times. The rearrangement joins TRBV7-8 to TRBJ2-1, with D perhaps matching TRBD1 or TRBD2 (5 bases each). The germline V gene has CDR1 SGHVS and CDR2 FQNEAQ. The CDR3 loop spans 17 amino acids. Trimming removed 5 bases at V and 9 bases at J, with 26 bases between. CDR3 amino acids: CASSRQQGTLPTIEQFF. DNA for the CDR3: TGTGCCAGCAGCAGACAACAAGGGACGTTACCCACCATTGAGCAGTTCTTC. Using reference TRBV7-8 and TRBJ2-1 for the parts outside the CDR3, the full variable domain is GAGVSQSPRYKVAKRGQDVALRCDPISGHVSLFWYQQALGQGPEFLTYFQNEAQLDKSGLPSDRFFAERPEGSVSTLKIQRTQQEDSAVYLCASSRQQGTLPTIEQFFGPGTRLTVL.

The rearrangement links TRBV3-1 to TRBJ2-7; TRBD2 aligns across 12 bases. CDR3 length: 13 residues. Germline V gives CDR1 LGHDT, CDR2 YNNKEL (reference sequence). After removal of 1 base from V and 12 bases from J, the junction contained 4 bases not matched to a gene. The CDR3 loop reads CASSQGLAGDWYF. The CDR3 DNA sequence: TGTGCCAGCAGCCAAGGACTAGCGGGAGATTGGTACTTC.

This clonotype was found a few times. The J gene is TRBJ2-7, the V gene TRBV20-1, with D uncertain. The CDR3 contains 11 residues. V lost 2 bases and J lost 7, with 9 bases in between. CDR1 and CDR2 (germline): DFQATT, SNEGSKA (reference sequence). Here the CDR3 reads CSARPEVEQYF. CDR3 DNA sequence: TGCAGTGCTAGACCTGAAGTTGAGCAGTACTTC.

This clonotype was picked up many times. The rearrangement uses TRBV29-1 and TRBJ2-1, with D perhaps matching TRBD2 (6 bases). CDR1 SQVTM and CDR2 ANQGSEA come from the germline V gene. The CDR3 spans 13 residues. Between the trimmed V and J ends, which lost 6 bases and 9 bases, there was a span of 18 bases. CDR3 DNA sequence: TGCAGCGTGGACCCGATGGGGGGTGCTGAGCAGTTCTTC. This gives the protein CSVDPMGGAEQFF.

This clonotype was counted many times. The rearrangement links TRBV11-2 to TRBJ1-1; weak D call: TRBD1 (6 bases). The V end lost 5 bases, the J end lost 4 bases, and 14 bases lay between the germline ends. Germline-derived CDR1 and CDR2 are SGHAT and FQNNGV. This CDR3 spans 14 amino acids. CDR3 sequence: CASSPPRGSTEAFF. DNA for the CDR3: TGTGCCAGCAGCCCGCCAAGGGGGAGCACTGAAGCTTTCTTT. The full variable domain, with the rest looked up from reference TRBV11-2 and TRBJ1-1, is EAGVAQSPRYKIIEKRQSVAFWCNPISGHATLYWYQQILGQGPKLLIQFQNNGVVDDSQLPKDRFSAERLKGVDSTLKIQPAKLEDSAVYLCASSPPRGSTEAFFGQGTRLTVV.

In this sample, this clonotype turned up a few times. This chain uses TRBV29-1 with TRBJ2-7; 13 bases are a match to TRBD2. V gave up 1 base and J gave up 7 bases; unmatched junction bases: 10. The CDR3 is made up of 16 amino acids. The germline gives CDR1 SQVTM, CDR2 ANQGSEA. The CDR3 region is CSVEGLGTSGTGEQYF. CDR3 nucleotides: TGCAGCGTTGAAGGTTTGGGGACTAGCGGGACTGGGGAGCAGTACTTC.

The genes are TRBV3-1 and TRBJ2-7; D is possibly TRBD2 (6 bases). CDR1 is LGHDT, CDR2 YNNKEL, per germline (reference sequence). V dropped 0 bases and J dropped 0 bases, with 12 bases sitting between them. The CDR3 contains 16 residues. The CDR3 spells CASSQDPGSYSYEQYF. The CDR3 DNA is TGTGCCAGCAGCCAAGATCCCGGGAGCTACTCCTACGAGCAGTACTTC.

This clonotype occurred many times. The chain has TRBV20-1 and TRBJ2-3, with TRBD2 matching over 12 bases. Germline V gives CDR1 DFQATT, CDR2 SNEGSKA (reference sequence). J lost 3 bases, V lost 6 bases, and 7 bases had no gene match. The CDR3 runs 15 residues. CDR3 in amino acids: CSAQTSGSMTDTQYF. The CDR3, as DNA: TGCAGTGCCCAGACTAGCGGGAGTATGACAGATACGCAGTATTTT.

In its sample, this clonotype was seen many times. The chain recombines TRBV5-1 with TRBJ1-5, with 8 bases matching TRBD1. The trim removed 3 bases at V and 5 bases at J, leaving 1 base unmatched. The CDR3 runs to 13 residues. The germline V gene encodes CDR1 SGHRS and CDR2 YFSETQ. DNA for the CDR3: TGCGCCAGCAGCTCACAGGGGGATCAGCCCCAGCATTTT. It yields the protein CASSSQGDQPQHF.

In its sample, this clonotype was seen once. The chain employs TRBV7-2 and TRBJ2-7, with 8 bases identical to TRBD2. This CDR3 has 14 residues. With 7 bases clipped from V and 3 bases from J, the junction kept 8 bases outside the gene matches. Germline V gene lookup returns CDR1 SGHTA and CDR2 FQGNSA. The CDR3: CASKPAGGLYEQYF. DNA of the CDR3: TGTGCCAGCAAGCCGGCGGGAGGTCTCTACGAGCAGTACTTC.

The chain links TRBV7-6 to TRBJ2-1, with TRBD2 identical over 12 bases. The CDR3 contains 17 residues. The junction had 7 bases not matched to a gene; V was cut back by 1 base and J by 6 bases. Per the germline V gene, CDR1 is SGHVS and CDR2 is FNYEAQ. As DNA, the CDR3 is TGTGCCAGCAGCTTAGAGGCTAGCGGGAGGGCTGGCAATGAGCAGTTCTTC. This gives the protein CASSLEASGRAGNEQFF.

This clonotype was seen a few times. V usage is TRBV18 and J usage is TRBJ2-3; D is unclear. V was clipped by 3 bases and J by 0 bases, with 7 bases between them. Germline values: CDR1 KGHSH, CDR2 LQKENI. CDR3 size: 14 residues. The CDR3 nucleotides are TGTGCCAGCTCACCGACACTAAGCACAGATACGCAGTATTTT. This codes for CASSPTLSTDTQYF.

This clonotype was seen a few times. This rearrangement joins TRBV7-3 to TRBJ2-5, with D perhaps TRBD1 (6 bases). The V gene's germline CDR1 is SGHTA and CDR2 FQGTGA. V lost 5 bases and J lost 2, with 15 bases in between. This CDR3 has 15 amino acids. DNA for the CDR3: TGTGCCAGCAGCCGAACTAGGACAGCGCAAGAGACCCAGTACTTC. This gives the protein CASSRTRTAQETQYF.

This clonotype was counted at least ten times. V is TRBV6-2 or TRBV6-3 and J is TRBJ2-1; TRBD2 might be the D (6 bases). V was pared by 2 bases and J by 2 bases, with 13 bases between. From germline, CDR1 is MNHEY and CDR2 SVGEGT. This CDR3 contains 16 residues. In DNA, the CDR3 is TGTGCCAGCAGTTACGACCTGACTAGAACCTACAATGAGCAGTTCTTC. It is translated as CASSYDLTRTYNEQFF.

This clonotype has a handful of counts. The rearrangement joins TRBV25-1 to TRBJ2-1; 7 bases align to TRBD2. V shed 7 bases, J shed 4 bases, and the junction held 7 bases outside the gene matches. CDR1 is MGHDK and CDR2 is SYGVNS in the germline V gene. This CDR3 comprises 14 residues. CDR3 bases: TGTGCCAGCACCGGGACTACCAGTTACAATGAGCAGTTCTTC. This translates into CASTGTTSYNEQFF.

The rearrangement joins TRBV5-1 to TRBJ1-1; D unclear. The CDR3 sequence is 12 residues long. The V end lost 6 bases, the J end lost 1 base, and 7 bases lay between the germline ends. The germline gives CDR1 SGHRS, CDR2 YFSETQ. In DNA, the CDR3 is TGCGCCAGCATCGGTGGGAACACTGAAGCTTTCTTT. As protein: CASIGGNTEAFF.

The chain combines TRBV2 with TRBJ2-1; 8 positions agree with TRBD2. CDR1 and CDR2 from the germline V gene are SNHLY and FYNNEI. The CDR3 loop spans 16 amino acids. The V and J ends lost 6 bases and 0 bases, in that order; junction bases with no gene match: 7. In DNA, the CDR3 is TGTGCCAGCAGGGATTTTACTAGCGGCTCCTACAATGAGCAGTTCTTC. It yields the protein CASRDFTSGSYNEQFF. Full variable domain (remainder filled in from reference TRBV2 and TRBJ2-1): EPEVTQTPSHQVTQMGQEVILRCVPISNHLYFYWYRQILGQKVEFLVSFYNNEISEKSEIFDDQFSVERPDGSNFTLKIRSTKLEDSAMYFCASRDFTSGSYNEQFFGPGTRLTVL.